This TCR beta chain was obtained from a study of cytomegalovirus exposure and HLA in healthy donors. PCR amplification relied on 60 Vbeta primers (plus 13 Jbeta primers). The data were produced by immunoSEQ multiplex PCR, yet TCRdb's version contains in-frame clones alone and is incomplete. There are 150,000 to 200,000 clones in the sample; about 90% occur only once, and around 0.25% lies in the top ten. Remarks on this clone: Its specificity is not known. One end of the junction varies from germline; a read error may be responsible.

Whole-study results and caveats: A later analysis showed that HLA-associated TCR beta chains had undergone more clonal expansion than equally common others. Earlier findings revealed that most TCR beta V segments proved productive either about 87% or about 30% of the time. Many donors carried some public TCRs, although rarity characterized most TCR sequences.

Unrecorded immune exposures were likely, despite nominal health at sampling. The sequence was collected from a girl under two years old in good health and CMV-seronegative. The sequenced sample was PBMCs.

CDR3: CSSSLVGGGSYEQYF. CDR3 nucleotides: TGTTCCAGCAGCTTAGTAGGTGGAGGGAGTTACGAGCAGTACTTC. The chain is built from TRBV7-9 and TRBJ2-7, with TRBD2 as a possible D gene (6 bases). This CDR3 has 15 amino acids. Germline assignment: CDR1 SEHNR and CDR2 FQNEAQ (reference sequence).